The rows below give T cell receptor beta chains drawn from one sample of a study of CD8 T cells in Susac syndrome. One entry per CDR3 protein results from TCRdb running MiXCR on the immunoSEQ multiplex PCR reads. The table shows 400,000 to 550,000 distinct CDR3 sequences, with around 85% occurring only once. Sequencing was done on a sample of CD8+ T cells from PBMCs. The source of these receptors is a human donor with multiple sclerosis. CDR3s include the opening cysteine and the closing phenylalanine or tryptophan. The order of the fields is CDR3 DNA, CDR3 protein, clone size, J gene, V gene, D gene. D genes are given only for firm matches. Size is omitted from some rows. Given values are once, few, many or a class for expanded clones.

CDR3 DNA: TGCGCCAGCAGTGAGATGAGACCGGAGAGGGGATACGAGCAGTACTTC; CDR3 protein: CASSEMRPERGYEQYF; clone size: -; J gene: TRBJ2-7; V gene: TRBV10-1; D gene: -
CDR3 DNA: TGCAGTGCTAGAAGGGACAGAGAGAACACCGGGGAGCTGTTTTTT; CDR3 protein: CSARRDRENTGELFF; clone size: -; J gene: TRBJ2-2; V gene: TRBV20-1; D gene: TRBD1
CDR3 DNA: TGTGCCAGCAGTGAAGCGGCGGGAGGGGCGACGAATGAGCAGTTCTTC; CDR3 protein: CASSEAAGGATNEQFF; clone size: -; J gene: TRBJ2-1; V gene: TRBV6-1; D gene: TRBD2
CDR3 DNA: TGTGCCAGCAGCTTGGACCCTAGCGGGAGGCCCGGGGAGCTGTTTTTT; CDR3 protein: CASSLDPSGRPGELFF; clone size: -; J gene: TRBJ2-2; V gene: TRBV5-4; D gene: TRBD2
CDR3 DNA: TGCAGCGTAACAGGAGACTCCTACGAGCAGTACTTC; CDR3 protein: CSVTGDSYEQYF; clone size: -; J gene: TRBJ2-7; V gene: TRBV29-1; D gene: -
CDR3 DNA: TGTGCCAGCTCAACCGGGACATCTCAAAACATTCAGTACTTC; CDR3 protein: CASSTGTSQNIQYF; clone size: -; J gene: TRBJ2-4; V gene: TRBV18; D gene: -
CDR3 DNA: TGTGCCACCAGCAGAGCAAGGAGCAATCAGCCCCAGCATTTT; CDR3 protein: CATSRARSNQPQHF; clone size: -; J gene: TRBJ1-5; V gene: TRBV15; D gene: -
CDR3 DNA: TGTGCCAGCAGAATGACTAGCGGGGGGTCGAATGAGCAGTTCTTC; CDR3 protein: CASRMTSGGSNEQFF; clone size: -; J gene: TRBJ2-1; V gene: TRBV27; D gene: TRBD2
CDR3 DNA: TGTGCCTGGAGTGTACCAGGGAAAACTGAAGCTTTCTTT; CDR3 protein: CAWSVPGKTEAFF; clone size: -; J gene: TRBJ1-1; V gene: TRBV30; D gene: -
CDR3 DNA: TGTGCCAGCAGCCATCTCCCCTTCCAAGAGACCCAGTACTTC; CDR3 protein: CASSHLPFQETQYF; clone size: -; J gene: TRBJ2-5; V gene: TRBV14; D gene: -
CDR3 DNA: TGTGCCACGATAGCCGGGGATGGCAGGGAGGCCGGGGAGCTGTTTTTT; CDR3 protein: CATIAGDGREAGELFF; clone size: -; J gene: TRBJ2-2; V gene: TRBV10-3; D gene: -
CDR3 DNA: TGCAGTGCTAGGCCCGTAAACAGCGGGTCCTACAATGAGCAGTTCTTC; CDR3 protein: CSARPVNSGSYNEQFF; clone size: -; J gene: TRBJ2-1; V gene: TRBV20-1; D gene: -
CDR3 DNA: TGTGCCAGCAGCTTAAATTTCCGAGATGAGCAGTTCTTC; CDR3 protein: CASSLNFRDEQFF; clone size: once; J gene: TRBJ2-1; V gene: TRBV7-9; D gene: -
CDR3 DNA: TGTGCCACCAGTGATTTGAAGGGGGTTAGAAAGACCCAGTACTTC; CDR3 protein: CATSDLKGVRKTQYF; clone size: -; J gene: TRBJ2-5; V gene: TRBV24-1; D gene: -